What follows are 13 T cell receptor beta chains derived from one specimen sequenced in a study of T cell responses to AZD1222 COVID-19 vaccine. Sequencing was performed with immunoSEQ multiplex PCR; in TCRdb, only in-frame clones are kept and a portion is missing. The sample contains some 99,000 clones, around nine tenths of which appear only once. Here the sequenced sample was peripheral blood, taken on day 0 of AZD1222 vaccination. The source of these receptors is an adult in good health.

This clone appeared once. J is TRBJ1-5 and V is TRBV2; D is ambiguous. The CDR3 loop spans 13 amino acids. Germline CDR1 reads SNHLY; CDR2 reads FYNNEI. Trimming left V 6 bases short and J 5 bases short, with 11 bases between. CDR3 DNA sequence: TGTGCCAGCAGGCCTAGGAGCGATCAGCCCCAGCATTTT. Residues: CASRPRSDQPQHF.

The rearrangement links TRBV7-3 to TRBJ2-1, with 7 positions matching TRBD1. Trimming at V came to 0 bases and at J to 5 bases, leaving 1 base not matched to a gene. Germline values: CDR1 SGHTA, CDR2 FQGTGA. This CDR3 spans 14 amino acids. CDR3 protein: CASSLTDRDNEQFF. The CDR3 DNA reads TGTGCCAGCAGCTTAACCGACAGGGACAATGAGCAGTTCTTC.

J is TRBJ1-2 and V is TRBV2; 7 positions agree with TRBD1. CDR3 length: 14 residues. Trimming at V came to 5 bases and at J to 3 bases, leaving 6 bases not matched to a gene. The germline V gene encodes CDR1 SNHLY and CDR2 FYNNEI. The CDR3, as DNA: TGTGCCAGCAGTATCGCCGGGACAGACTATGGCTACACCTTC. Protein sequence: CASSIAGTDYGYTF.

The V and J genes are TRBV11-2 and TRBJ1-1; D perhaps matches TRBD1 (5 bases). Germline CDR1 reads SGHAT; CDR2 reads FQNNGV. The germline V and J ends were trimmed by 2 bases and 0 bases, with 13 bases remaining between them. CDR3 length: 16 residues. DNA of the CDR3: TGTGCCAGCAGCTTATCCCCTGACAGATTGAACACTGAAGCTTTCTTT. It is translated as CASSLSPDRLNTEAFF.

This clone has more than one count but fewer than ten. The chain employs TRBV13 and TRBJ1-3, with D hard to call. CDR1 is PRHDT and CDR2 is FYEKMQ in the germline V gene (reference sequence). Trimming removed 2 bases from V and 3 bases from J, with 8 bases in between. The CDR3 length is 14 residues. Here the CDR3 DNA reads TGTGCCAGCAGCTTAAACTGGGATGGAAACACCATATATTTT. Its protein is CASSLNWDGNTIYF.

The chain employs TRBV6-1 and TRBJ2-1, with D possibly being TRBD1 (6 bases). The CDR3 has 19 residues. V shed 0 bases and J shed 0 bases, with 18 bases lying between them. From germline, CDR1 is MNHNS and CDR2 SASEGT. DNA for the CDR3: TGTGCCAGCAGTGAAGCGCTTCTTGGGGGCCAGAGCTCCTACAATGAGCAGTTCTTC. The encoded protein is CASSEALLGGQSSYNEQFF.

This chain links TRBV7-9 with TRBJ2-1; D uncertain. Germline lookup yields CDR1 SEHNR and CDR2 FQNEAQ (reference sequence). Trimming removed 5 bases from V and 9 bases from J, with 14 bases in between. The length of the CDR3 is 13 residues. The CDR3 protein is CASSQDMTSEQFF. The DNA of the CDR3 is TGTGCCAGCAGCCAAGACATGACCTCTGAGCAGTTCTTC.

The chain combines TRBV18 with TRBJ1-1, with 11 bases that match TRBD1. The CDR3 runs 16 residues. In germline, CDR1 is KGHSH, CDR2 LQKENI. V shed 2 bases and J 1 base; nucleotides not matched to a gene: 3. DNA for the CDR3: TGTGCCAGCTCACCAGGGACAGGGGGTCGGAACACTGAAGCTTTCTTT. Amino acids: CASSPGTGGRNTEAFF. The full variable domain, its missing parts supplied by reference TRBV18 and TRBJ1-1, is NAGVMQNPRHLVRRRGQEARLRCSPMKGHSHVYWYRQLPEEGLKFMVYLQKENIIDESGMPKERFSAEFPKEGPSILRIQQVVRGDSAAYFCASSPGTGGRNTEAFFGQGTRLTVV.

CDR3 bases: TGTGCCAGTATGAGTCAGGGAGGAGGTGAAGCTTTCTTT. This sequence encodes CASMSQGGGEAFF. The V and J genes are TRBV19 and TRBJ1-1, with D perhaps matching TRBD1 (5 bases). Deletions cut 7 bases from V and 7 bases from J, with 16 bases between. Germline lookup yields CDR1 LNHDA and CDR2 SQIVND (reference sequence). This CDR3 comprises 13 residues.

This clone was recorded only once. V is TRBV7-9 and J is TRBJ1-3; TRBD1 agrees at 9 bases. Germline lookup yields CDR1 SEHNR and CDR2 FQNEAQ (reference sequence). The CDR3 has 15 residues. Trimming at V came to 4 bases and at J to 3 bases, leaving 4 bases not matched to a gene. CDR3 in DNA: TGTGCCAGCAGCTCGGACAGGGGAGTTGGAAACACCATATATTTT. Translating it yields CASSSDRGVGNTIYF.

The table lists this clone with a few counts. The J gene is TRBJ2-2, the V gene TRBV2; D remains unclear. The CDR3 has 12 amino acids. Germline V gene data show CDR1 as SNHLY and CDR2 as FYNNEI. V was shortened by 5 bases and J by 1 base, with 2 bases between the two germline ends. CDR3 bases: TGTGCCAGCAGTCGGAACACCGGGGAGCTGTTTTTT. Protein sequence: CASSRNTGELFF.

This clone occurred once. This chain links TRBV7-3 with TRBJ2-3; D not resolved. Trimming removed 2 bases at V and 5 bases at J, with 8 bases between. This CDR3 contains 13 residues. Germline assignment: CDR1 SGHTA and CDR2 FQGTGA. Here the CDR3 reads CASSLVDGDTQYF. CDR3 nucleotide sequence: TGTGCCAGCAGCTTAGTGGATGGAGATACGCAGTATTTT.

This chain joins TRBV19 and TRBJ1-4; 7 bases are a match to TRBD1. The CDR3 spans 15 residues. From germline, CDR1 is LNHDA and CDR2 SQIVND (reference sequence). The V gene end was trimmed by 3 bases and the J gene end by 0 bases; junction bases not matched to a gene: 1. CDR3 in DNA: TGTGCCAGTAGTATGGGGACAGCAACTAATGAAAAACTGTTTTTT. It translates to CASSMGTATNEKLFF.